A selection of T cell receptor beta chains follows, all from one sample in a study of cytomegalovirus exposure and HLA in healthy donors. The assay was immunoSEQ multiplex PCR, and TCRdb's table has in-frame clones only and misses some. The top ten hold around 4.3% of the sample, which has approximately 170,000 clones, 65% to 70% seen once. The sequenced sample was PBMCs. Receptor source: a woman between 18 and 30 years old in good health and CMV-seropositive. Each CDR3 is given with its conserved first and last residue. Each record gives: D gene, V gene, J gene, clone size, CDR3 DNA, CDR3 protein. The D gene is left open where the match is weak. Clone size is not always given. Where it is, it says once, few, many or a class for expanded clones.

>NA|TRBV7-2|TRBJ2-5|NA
TGTACCAGCAGCCGCCCCGGGGGAACGGGAGAGACCCAGTACTTC
CTSSRPGGTGETQYF
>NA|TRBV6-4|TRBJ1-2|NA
TGTGCCAGCAGCCCCCTCGGGGTGGGAGCCTATGGCTACACCTTC
CASSPLGVGAYGYTF
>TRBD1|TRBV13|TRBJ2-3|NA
TGTGCCAGCAGCTTAAGGCAGGGGGCGACAGATACGCAGTATTTT
CASSLRQGATDTQYF
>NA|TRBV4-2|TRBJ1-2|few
TGTGCCAGCAGCCAAGATCCGGTCAGCGGCTATGGCTACACCTTC
CASSQDPVSGYGYTF
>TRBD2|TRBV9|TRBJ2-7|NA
TGTGCCAGCAGCGTAAGGGAGGGCCCCTACGAGCAGTACTTC
CASSVREGPYEQYF
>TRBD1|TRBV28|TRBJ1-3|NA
TGTGCCAGCAGTTTCTCCGGGACAGGGGATCGGAACACCATATATTTT
CASSFSGTGDRNTIYF
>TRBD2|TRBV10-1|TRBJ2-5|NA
TGCGCCAGCAGTGGCGGGGAGCGGGATCAAGAGACCCAGTACTTC
CASSGGERDQETQYF
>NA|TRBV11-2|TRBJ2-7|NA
TGTGCCAGCAGCAATCTACGGGTCCGTCCCTACGAGCAGTACTTC
CASSNLRVRPYEQYF
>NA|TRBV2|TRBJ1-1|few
TGTGCCAGCAGTGATAGTTGGGGACTCCGAGAGGGAGCTTTCTTT
CASSDSWGLREGAFF
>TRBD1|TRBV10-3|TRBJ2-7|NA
TGTGCCACAGCGGGACAGGGGGACGAGCAGTACTTC
CATAGQGDEQYF
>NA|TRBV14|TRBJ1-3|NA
TGTGCCAGCAGCCATCTTCAGGGTGGTGGAAACACCATATATTTT
CASSHLQGGGNTIYF
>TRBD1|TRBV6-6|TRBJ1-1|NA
TGTGCCAGCAGCCAAGGGACAGGGGTCACTGAAGCTTTCTTT
CASSQGTGVTEAFF
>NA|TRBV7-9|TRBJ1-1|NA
TGTGCCAGCAGCCATCGTCTCCCCGGCACTGAAGCTTTCTTT
CASSHRLPGTEAFF
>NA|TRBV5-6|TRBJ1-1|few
TGTGCCAGCAGCTTGGTGGGGAGGAGTACTGAAGCTTTCTTT
CASSLVGRSTEAFF
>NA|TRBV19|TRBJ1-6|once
TGTGCCAGTAGCCAGGGATGGAATTCACCCCTCCACTTT
CASSQGWNSPLHF
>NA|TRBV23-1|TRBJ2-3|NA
TGCGCCAGCAGTAGCGGAATCCGCACAGATACGCAGTATTTT
CASSSGIRTDTQYF
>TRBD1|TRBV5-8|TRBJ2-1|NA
TGTGCCAGCAGCTTCCAGGGGGAAATCGGTGAGCAGTTCTTC
CASSFQGEIGEQFF
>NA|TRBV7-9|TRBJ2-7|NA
TGTGCCAGCAGCCCGGGGACCTACGAGCAGTACTTC
CASSPGTYEQYF
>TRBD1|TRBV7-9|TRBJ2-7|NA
TGTGCCAGCAGCCCCGCCCGAGACAGGGGGCTCTCCTACGAGCAGTACTTC
CASSPARDRGLSYEQYF
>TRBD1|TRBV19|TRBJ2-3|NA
TGTGCCAGTAGTATGTTAGGACAGGCAAGCACAGATACGCAGTATTTT
CASSMLGQASTDTQYF
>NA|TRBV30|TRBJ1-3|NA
TGTGCCTGGGGGGCTTTGCCTTACACCATATATTTT
CAWGALPYTIYF
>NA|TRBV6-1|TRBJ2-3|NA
TGTGCCAGCAGTAGTCCCGGGACTCTCCCGCTCCATTTT
CASSSPGTLPLHF
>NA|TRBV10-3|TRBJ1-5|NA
TGTGCCATCAGTTCAGGGGAGAGCAATCAGCCCCAGCATTTT
CAISSGESNQPQHF
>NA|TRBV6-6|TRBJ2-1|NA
TGTGCCAGCAGAGCCTTTCAGGACTCCTACAATGAGCAGTTCTTC
CASRAFQDSYNEQFF
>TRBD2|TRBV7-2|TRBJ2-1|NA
TGTGCCAGCAGCTTAGCGCGGGAGAGCTGGGAGCAGTTCTTC
CASSLARESWEQFF
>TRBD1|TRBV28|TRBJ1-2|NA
TGTGCCAGCAGTTTAACCGGGACAGGGAACTATGGCTACACCTTC
CASSLTGTGNYGYTF
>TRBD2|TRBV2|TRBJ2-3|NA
TGTGCCGTAGCGGGGACGTACAGCACAGATACGCAGTATTTT
CAVAGTYSTDTQYF
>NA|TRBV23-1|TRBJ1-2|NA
TGCGCCAGCAGTCAATCAAGGGGGGGCGTAGACTATGGCTACACCTTC
CASSQSRGGVDYGYTF
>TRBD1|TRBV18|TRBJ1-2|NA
TGTGCCAGCTCACCTCGACAGGGGGTCGGCGATGGCTACACCTTC
CASSPRQGVGDGYTF
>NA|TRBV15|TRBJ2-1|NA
TGTGCCACCAGCAGAGTTGGAGGGTCTAGGAATGAGCAGTTCTTC
CATSRVGGSRNEQFF
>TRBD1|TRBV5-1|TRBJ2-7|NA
TGCGCCAGCAGCTTGCAGACCGCGGGACAGGCCTACGAGCAGTACTTC
CASSLQTAGQAYEQYF
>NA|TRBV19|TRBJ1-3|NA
TGTGCCAGTAGCAGGAGTACAGGGTCGTACGGAAACACCATATATTTT
CASSRSTGSYGNTIYF
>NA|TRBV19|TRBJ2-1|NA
TGTGCCAGTAGTATCCGTTTAGGGGAAGGCTACAATGAGCAGTTCTTC
CASSIRLGEGYNEQFF
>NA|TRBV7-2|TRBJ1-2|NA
TGTGCCAGCAGCCCTCAGCTAGGCTGGGTTCATGGCTACACCTTC
CASSPQLGWVHGYTF
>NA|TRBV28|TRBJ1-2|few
TGTGCCAGTCAGACTCAAGACTATGGCTACACCTTC
CASQTQDYGYTF
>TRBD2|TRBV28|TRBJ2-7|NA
TGTGCCAGCAGTCTAATGACTAGCGGGAGTATCTACGAGCAGTACTTC
CASSLMTSGSIYEQYF
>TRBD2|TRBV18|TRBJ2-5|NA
TGTGCCAGCTCACCCCAGCTAGCGGGAGGTTCAGAGACCCAGTACTTC
CASSPQLAGGSETQYF
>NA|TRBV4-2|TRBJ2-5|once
TGTGCCAGCAGCCCAAGGGGGTTGGAGCGAGAGACCCAGTACTTC
CASSPRGLERETQYF
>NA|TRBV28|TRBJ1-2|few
TGTGCCAGCAGCCCCGGGTCAGCCTATGGCTACACCTTC
CASSPGSAYGYTF
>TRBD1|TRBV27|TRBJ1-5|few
TGTGCCAGCGGACAGGGGGCCCACGGTAATCAGCCCCAGCATTTT
CASGQGAHGNQPQHF
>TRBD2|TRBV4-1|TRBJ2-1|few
TGCGCCAGCAGCCAGGTTCTAGCGGAGGGGCGATACAATGAGCAGTTCTTC
CASSQVLAEGRYNEQFF
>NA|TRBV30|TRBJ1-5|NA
TGTGCCTGGAGTGTACGAGGAGATCAGCCCCAGCATTTT
CAWSVRGDQPQHF